Below are 22 T cell receptor beta chains sequenced from a single sample in a study of shared clonotypes between healthy human individuals. Measured with immunoSEQ multiplex PCR; TCRdb has only the in-frame clones, and not every one. In the table there are 2 million to 2.5 million clones, more than 85% of which are singletons. Sequencing used naive CD4+ T cells from PBMCs. Documented subset: CD45RA+ positively selected. These receptors originate from a young man in good health. Some clones in this sample may be carry-over from other donors' samples.

V is TRBV7-9 and J is TRBJ2-5; a possible D gene is TRBD2 (7 bases). The CDR3 is made up of 13 amino acids. Trimming took 5 bases from V and 5 from J, leaving 12 bases between them. Germline loops: CDR1 SEHNR, CDR2 FQNEAQ (reference sequence). CDR3 coding DNA: TGTGCCAGCAGCCCCCGCGGGGGCGAGACCCAGTACTTC. Translated: CASSPRGGETQYF.

V is TRBV21-1 and J is TRBJ1-2; the table names TRBD1, a call not compared with the DNA. TRBV21-1 is designated a pseudogene. The CDR3 is 14 amino acids. CDR3: CASRHDQAHYGYTF. For the CDR3, the DNA is TGTGCCAGCCGACATGACCAGGCCCACTATGGCTACACCTTC.

The chain uses TRBV5-1 and TRBJ1-4; D unresolved. CDR3 size: 14 residues. V was shortened by 4 bases and J by 3 bases, with 10 bases between the two germline ends. Germline lookup yields CDR1 SGHRS and CDR2 YFSETQ. For the CDR3, the DNA is TGCGCCAGCAGCCTAGAACGGCCTAATGAAAAACTGTTTTTT. It yields the protein CASSLERPNEKLFF.

This clone came up once. J is TRBJ1-1 and V is TRBV9, with 7 bases matching TRBD1. The CDR3 is 17 residues long. The V and J ends lost 8 bases and 5 bases, in that order; junction bases with no gene match: 21. Germline V lookup: CDR1 SGDLS, CDR2 YYNGEE. The CDR3: CARFERAIDRVRTEAFF. In DNA, the CDR3 is TGTGCCAGGTTTGAGAGGGCCATAGACAGGGTAAGAACTGAAGCTTTCTTT.

The rearrangement links TRBV5-1 to TRBJ2-6; D remains ambiguous. There are 15 residues in the CDR3. Trimming removed 7 bases at V and 0 bases at J, with 11 bases between. Germline CDR1 is SGHRS and CDR2 is YFSETQ. The CDR3 DNA follows: TGCGCCAGCCTCGACCCGGGCTCTGGGGCCAACGTCCTGACTTTC. It translates to CASLDPGSGANVLTF.

This clone was seen just once. The chain links TRBV6-5 to TRBJ2-6; D unresolved. This CDR3 contains 16 residues. V dropped 2 bases and J dropped 1 base, with 9 bases sitting between them. Germline V gene data show CDR1 as MNHEY and CDR2 as SVGAGI. CDR3 in DNA: TGTGCCAGCAGTTACATTCACGGATCTGGGGCCAACGTCCTGACTTTC. The encoded protein is CASSYIHGSGANVLTF.

V is TRBV27 and J is TRBJ1-2, with 8 bases fitting TRBD1. V lost 6 bases to trimming and J lost 5 bases; unmatched junction nucleotides: 5. Germline CDR1 reads MNHEY; CDR2 reads SMNVEV (reference sequence). The CDR3 has 13 residues. The CDR3: CASRDRGVYGYTF. The CDR3 DNA reads TGTGCCAGCAGAGACAGGGGAGTATATGGCTACACCTTC.

As for this clone: Sequence at one end of the junction differs from germline and may be a read error. The rearrangement joins TRBV18 to TRBJ1-4; 8 bases agree with TRBD1. This CDR3 comprises 15 residues. Germline V CDR1 and CDR2: KGHSH, LQKENI. The CDR3 DNA reads as TGTGCCAGCTCAACACCCGGGACAGGACCTGAAAAACTGTTTTTT. Protein product: CASSTPGTGPEKLFF.

V and J are TRBV28 and TRBJ1-2; D gene uncertain. V dropped 3 bases and J dropped 8 bases, with 7 bases sitting between them. CDR1 is MDHEN and CDR2 is SYDVKM in the germline V gene. There are 11 residues in the CDR3. CDR3 coding DNA: TGTGCCAGCAGTTTGGATGAAGGCTACACCTTC. Amino acids: CASSLDEGYTF.

The chain couples TRBV6-4 to TRBJ1-1, with a possible D match to TRBD1 (6 bases). CDR1 is MRHNA, CDR2 SNTAGT, per germline. The V and J ends lost 0 bases and 10 bases respectively, with 18 bases between them. The CDR3 extends over 15 amino acids. The CDR3 coding sequence is TGTGCCAGCAGTGACTCGGGCTCCACAGGGAGAGTAGCTTTCTTT. It yields the protein CASSDSGSTGRVAFF.

Concerning this clone: The identical CDR3 is also encoded by other nucleotide sequences in the sample. The chain has TRBV5-1 and TRBJ1-1; weak D call: TRBD1 (5 bases). Trimming cost V 4 bases and J 4 bases, with 11 bases left between them. The CDR3 totals 13 residues. Germline CDR1 and CDR2: SGHRS and YFSETQ. The CDR3 spells CASSPSGGTEAFF. CDR3 nucleotides: TGCGCCAGCAGCCCATCGGGGGGCACTGAAGCTTTCTTT.

This chain uses TRBV6-1 with TRBJ1-5; D uncertain. The V end was cut by 6 bases, the J end by 0 bases, with 12 bases between. The CDR3 length is 15 residues. Germline CDR1 is MNHNS and CDR2 is SASEGT. CDR3 DNA: TGTGCCAGCAGCCCCCCGGCCAATAGCAATCAGCCCCAGCATTTT. Encoded protein: CASSPPANSNQPQHF.

Turning to this clone: The same CDR3 is also encoded by other DNA sequences in this sample. The V gene is TRBV6-5, the J gene TRBJ1-2, with 9 positions matching TRBD1. V was clipped by 3 bases and J by 8 bases; unmatched bases: 4. The germline V gene encodes CDR1 MNHEY and CDR2 SVGAGI. The CDR3 is made up of 13 amino acids. The CDR3 here is CASSYRTGDGYTF. DNA of the CDR3: TGTGCCAGCAGTTATAGGACAGGGGACGGCTACACCTTC.

The gene calls are TRBV19 and TRBJ1-1; D remains ambiguous. Germline values: CDR1 LNHDA, CDR2 SQIVND (reference sequence). V was pared by 1 base and J by 5 bases, with 11 bases between. The CDR3 loop spans 14 amino acids. The CDR3 bases are TGTGCCAGTAGTATAGTGGGGTTTCAAACTGAAGCTTTCTTT. This codes for CASSIVGFQTEAFF.

This sequence joins TRBV10-3 and TRBJ2-2; 8 bases match TRBD1. The CDR3 is 15 residues long. The V gene end was trimmed by 8 bases and the J gene end by 4 bases; junction bases not matched to a gene: 9. Germline loops: CDR1 ENHRY, CDR2 SYGVKD. Here the CDR3 DNA reads TGTGCCATCGCCATTAATACAGGGGGCACCGGGGAGCTGTTTTTT. This sequence encodes CAIAINTGGTGELFF.

The chain recombines TRBV29-1 with TRBJ1-6, with 9 nucleotides matching TRBD1. CDR3 length: 13 amino acids. Germline CDR1 SQVTM, CDR2 ANQGSEA. Trimming removed 7 bases from V and 7 bases from J; junction bases left unmatched: 5. The CDR3: CSASGTGNSPLHF. The CDR3 coding sequence is TGCAGCGCCTCCGGGACAGGGAATTCACCCCTCCACTTT.

This clone was counted a single time. The chain combines TRBV7-2 with TRBJ2-7; weak D call: TRBD1 (5 bases). The CDR3 has 14 residues. V was shortened by 5 bases and J by 6 bases, with 17 bases between the two germline ends. Per the germline V gene, CDR1 is SGHTA and CDR2 is FQGNSA. CDR3 residues: CASSQYSQGSEQYF. The CDR3 bases are TGTGCCAGCAGCCAGTATTCTCAGGGATCCGAGCAGTACTTC.

The sample holds a few counts of this clone. The chain recombines TRBV25-1 with TRBJ1-1; the match to TRBD1 covers 9 bases. The germline V gene encodes CDR1 MGHDK and CDR2 SYGVNS. The CDR3 extends over 15 amino acids. J lost 7 bases, V lost 4 bases, and 10 bases had no gene match. Here the CDR3 reads CASSVPGQGRFEAFF. CDR3 in DNA: TGTGCCAGCAGTGTACCGGGACAGGGTCGGTTTGAAGCTTTCTTT.

V gene TRBV7-2 combines with J gene TRBJ2-7; 9 bases fit TRBD2. The CDR3 loop spans 15 amino acids. The germline gives CDR1 SGHTA, CDR2 FQGNSA. The J segment lost 9 bases and the V segment lost 5 bases, leaving 14 bases of the junction unmatched. CDR3 sequence reads: CASSLGYSGSGRQYF. CDR3 coding DNA: TGTGCCAGCAGCCTTGGATATAGCGGGAGTGGTAGGCAGTACTTC.

The chain has TRBV7-2 and TRBJ2-3; TRBD2 aligns across 11 bases. Germline assignment: CDR1 SGHTA and CDR2 FQGNSA. After removal of 0 bases from V and 2 bases from J, the junction contained 7 bases not matched to a gene. This CDR3 spans 18 amino acids. The CDR3 loop is CASSLAWLAGGHTDTQYF. The CDR3 DNA reads as TGTGCCAGCAGCTTAGCGTGGCTAGCGGGAGGACACACAGATACGCAGTATTTT.

V gene TRBV6-6 combines with J gene TRBJ1-5; 8 nucleotides align to TRBD1. With V trimmed by 2 bases and J by 3 bases, 6 bases remained unmatched. This CDR3 contains 16 residues. In germline, CDR1 is MNHNY, CDR2 SVGAGI (reference sequence). The CDR3 loop reads CASSYVQGAHNQPQHF. CDR3 DNA: TGTGCCAGCAGTTACGTTCAGGGGGCTCACAATCAGCCCCAGCATTTT.

The chain is built from TRBV23-1 and TRBJ1-1; the D gene is possibly TRBD1 (5 bases). TRBV23-1 is annotated as an ORF whose role is uncertain. This CDR3 is 15 amino acids long. V gave up 0 bases and J gave up 4 bases, with 12 bases separating them. DNA for the CDR3: TGCGCCAGCAGTCAATCGGGGGGACGTGTCACTGAAGCTTTCTTT. Its protein is CASSQSGGRVTEAFF.